What follows describes a single TCR beta chain. Its target is not known. In the same sample, other DNA sequences code for this CDR3. The assay was carried out at the deep level. In the source study's methods: ImmunoSEQ gave junction-only sequences without quality scores, so filtering differed. This table comes from immunoSEQ multiplex PCR, and its TCRdb copy is limited to in-frame clones, with some not included. V and J calls plus clone size are reproduced from that table; the DNA served to infer D and trimming. This table holds millions of clones, about 95% found once. CD45RO-negative cells were positively selected for CCR7, leaving out terminally differentiated effector memory CD45RA+ cells. This entry belongs to a study of shared clonotypes between healthy human individuals. Study conclusions and caveats: On the whole, naive subsets had larger estimated richness than memory subsets had. Some clonotypes were shared by all four sorted-subset donors, while others were not shared. The non-shared ones had lower generation probabilities than the shared ones.

This CDR3 is 16 amino acids long. With V trimmed by 0 bases and J by 7 bases, 2 bases remained unmatched. Germline values: CDR1 MGHRA, CDR2 YSYEKL. The receptor comes from a man aged 18 to 30 in good health. The chain combines TRBV4-1 with TRBJ2-1, with TRBD2 matching over 14 bases. Sequencing was performed on naive CD8+ T cells sorted from blood. The CDR3 region is CASSQEGLAGVNEQFF. CDR3 bases: TGCGCCAGCAGCCAAGAGGGACTAGCGGGAGTTAATGAGCAGTTCTTC.